These 8 T cell receptor beta chains share one sample of origin, sequenced in a study of blood T cell repertoires in COVID-19. This table comes from immunoSEQ multiplex PCR, and its TCRdb copy is limited to in-frame clones, with some not included. This table holds roughly 150,000 clones, 85% to 90% found once. Sequencing used peripheral blood. The receptors originated from an elderly woman with acute or convalescent COVID-19.

This clone appeared once. V gene TRBV12-3 or TRBV12-4 combines with J gene TRBJ1-5; tentative D call: TRBD1 (5 bases). The CDR3 is 13 amino acids. V was cut by 6 bases and J by 7 bases, with 13 bases left in between. The CDR3 sequence: CASSRGGGQPQHF. The CDR3 DNA sequence: TGTGCCAGCAGCCGGGGGGGTGGGCAGCCCCAGCATTTT.

DNA for the CDR3: TGTGCCAGCAGGGACTCCGGGACAGCATCTATCGAGCAGTACTTC. Translating gives CASRDSGTASIEQYF. The chain has TRBV6-5 and TRBJ2-7, with 7 bases aligning to TRBD1. J was trimmed by 6 bases and V by 6 bases; bases with no gene match: 14. This CDR3 has 15 amino acids. Per the germline V gene, CDR1 is MNHEY and CDR2 is SVGAGI.

This rearrangement joins TRBV5-5 to TRBJ1-1, with D possibly TRBD1 on 6 matching bases. V was clipped by 4 bases and J by 2 bases, with 15 bases between them. CDR3 length: 15 amino acids. Germline V gene sequence: CDR1 SGHKS, CDR2 YYEKEE (reference sequence). The CDR3 DNA reads TGTGCCAGCAGCCCCATTACAGGGCGCAACACTGAAGCTTTCTTT. This sequence encodes CASSPITGRNTEAFF.

V usage is TRBV5-4 and J usage is TRBJ2-7; D might be TRBD1 (5 bases). The length of the CDR3 is 13 residues. V lost 0 bases and J lost 4, with 8 bases in between. The germline V gene has CDR1 SGHNT and CDR2 YYREEE (reference sequence). The CDR3 nucleotides read TGTGCCAGCAGCTTGGGCAGGGCTTACGAGCAGTACTTC. Translating gives CASSLGRAYEQYF.

This rearrangement joins TRBV11-2 to TRBJ1-1; D is possibly TRBD1 (5 bases). Germline-derived CDR1 and CDR2 are SGHAT and FQNNGV. The CDR3 runs to 15 residues. V was clipped by 4 bases and J by 5 bases, with 17 bases between them. The CDR3 sequence is CASSSLTALGTEAFF. CDR3 in DNA: TGTGCCAGCAGCTCCTTGACAGCCCTCGGGACTGAAGCTTTCTTT.

This clone has a single count. V is TRBV7-9 and J is TRBJ2-5, with no clear D. There are 14 residues in the CDR3. The germline gives CDR1 SEHNR, CDR2 FQNEAQ (reference sequence). Deletions cut 1 base from V and 1 base from J, with 7 bases between. CDR3 coding DNA: TGTGCCAGCAGCTTAGGTCACAGCCAAGAGACCCAGTACTTC. This codes for CASSLGHSQETQYF.

CDR3 sequence: CASSIRGMGNTEAFF. The CDR3 DNA is TGTGCCAGCAGCATCAGGGGAATGGGGAACACTGAAGCTTTCTTT. The chain combines TRBV6-6 with TRBJ1-1; D possibly corresponds to TRBD1 (6 bases). This CDR3 region has 15 residues. V lost 6 bases and J 1 base, leaving 15 bases between the germline ends. Germline V CDR1 and CDR2: MNHNY, SVGAGI (reference sequence).

V is TRBV7-2 and J is TRBJ1-5; 8 bases agree with TRBD1. The CDR3 runs to 13 residues. In germline, CDR1 is SGHTA, CDR2 FQGNSA. The V gene end was trimmed by 4 bases and the J gene end by 5 bases; junction bases not matched to a gene: 1. This CDR3 is CASSSQGDQPQHF. In nucleotides, the CDR3 is TGTGCCAGCAGCTCACAGGGGGATCAGCCCCAGCATTTT.